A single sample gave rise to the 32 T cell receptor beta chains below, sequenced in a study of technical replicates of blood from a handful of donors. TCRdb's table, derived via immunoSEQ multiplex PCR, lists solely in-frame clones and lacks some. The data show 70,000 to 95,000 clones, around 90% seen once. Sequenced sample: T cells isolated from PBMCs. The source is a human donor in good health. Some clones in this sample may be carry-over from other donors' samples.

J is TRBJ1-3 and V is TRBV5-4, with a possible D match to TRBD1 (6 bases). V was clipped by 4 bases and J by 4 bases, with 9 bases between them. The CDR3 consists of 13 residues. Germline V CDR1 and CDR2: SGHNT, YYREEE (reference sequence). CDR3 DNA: TGTGCCAGCAGCCAAGGACAGGGAAACACCATATATTTT. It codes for CASSQGQGNTIYF. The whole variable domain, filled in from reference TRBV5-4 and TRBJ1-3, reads ETGVTQSPTHLIKTRGQQVTLRCSSQSGHNTVSWYQQALGQGPQFIFQYYREEENGRGNFPPRFSGLQFPNYSSELNVNALELDDSALYLCASSQGQGNTIYFGEGSWLTVV.

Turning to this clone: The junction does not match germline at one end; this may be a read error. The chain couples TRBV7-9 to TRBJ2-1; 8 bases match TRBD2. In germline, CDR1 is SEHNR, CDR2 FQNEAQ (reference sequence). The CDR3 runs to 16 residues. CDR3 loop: CASSGPGRGAYNEEFF. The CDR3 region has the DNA TGTGCCAGCAGCGGGCCGGGGCGGGGGGCCTACAATGAGGAGTTCTTC.

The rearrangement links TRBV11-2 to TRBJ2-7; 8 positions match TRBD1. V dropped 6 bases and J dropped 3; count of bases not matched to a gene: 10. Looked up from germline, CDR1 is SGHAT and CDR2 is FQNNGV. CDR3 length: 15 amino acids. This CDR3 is CASSLGQADFYEQYF. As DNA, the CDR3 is TGTGCCAGCAGTTTGGGACAGGCGGATTTCTACGAGCAGTACTTC.

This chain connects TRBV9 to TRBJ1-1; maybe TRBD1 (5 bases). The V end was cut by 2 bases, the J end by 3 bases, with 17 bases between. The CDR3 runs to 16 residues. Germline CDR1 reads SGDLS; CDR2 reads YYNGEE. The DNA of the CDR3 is TGTGCCAGCAGCGTGGGCCGGGGGAAGTCGGACACTGAAGCTTTCTTT. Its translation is CASSVGRGKSDTEAFF.

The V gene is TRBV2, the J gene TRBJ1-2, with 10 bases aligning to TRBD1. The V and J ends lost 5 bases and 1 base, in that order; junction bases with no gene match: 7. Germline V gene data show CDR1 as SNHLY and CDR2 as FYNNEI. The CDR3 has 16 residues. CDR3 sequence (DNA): TGTGCCAGCAGTTCCTGGACAGGGGGATTTAACTATGGCTACACCTTC. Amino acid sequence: CASSSWTGGFNYGYTF.

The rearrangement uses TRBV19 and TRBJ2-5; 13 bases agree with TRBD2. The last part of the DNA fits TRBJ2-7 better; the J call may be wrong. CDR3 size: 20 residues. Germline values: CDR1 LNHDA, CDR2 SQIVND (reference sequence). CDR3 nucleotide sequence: TGTGCCAGTAGTACCGAATATGGGACTAGCGGGACCTACTCCTCCTACGAGCAGTACTTC. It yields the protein CASSTEYGTSGTYSSYEQYF.

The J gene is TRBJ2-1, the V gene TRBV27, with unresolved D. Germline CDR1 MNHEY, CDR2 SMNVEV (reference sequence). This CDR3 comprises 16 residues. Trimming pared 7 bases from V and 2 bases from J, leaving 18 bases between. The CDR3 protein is CASTSTLWSPYNEQFF. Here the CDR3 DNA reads TGTGCCAGCACCTCCACATTATGGTCCCCCTACAATGAGCAGTTCTTC.

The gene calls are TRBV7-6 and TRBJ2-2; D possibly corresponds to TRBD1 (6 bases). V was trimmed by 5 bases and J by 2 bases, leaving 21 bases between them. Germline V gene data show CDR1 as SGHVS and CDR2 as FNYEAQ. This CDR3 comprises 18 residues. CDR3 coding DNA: TGTGCCAGCAGCACCTCGCCGGGACATGTAACTAACACCGGGGAGCTGTTTTTT. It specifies CASSTSPGHVTNTGELFF.

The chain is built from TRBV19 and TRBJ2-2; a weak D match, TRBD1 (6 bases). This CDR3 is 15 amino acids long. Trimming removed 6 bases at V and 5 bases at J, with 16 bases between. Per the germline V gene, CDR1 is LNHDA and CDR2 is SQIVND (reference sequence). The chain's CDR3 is CASRSGTDRTGELFF. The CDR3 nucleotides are TGTGCCAGTAGATCCGGGACGGACAGAACCGGGGAGCTGTTTTTT.

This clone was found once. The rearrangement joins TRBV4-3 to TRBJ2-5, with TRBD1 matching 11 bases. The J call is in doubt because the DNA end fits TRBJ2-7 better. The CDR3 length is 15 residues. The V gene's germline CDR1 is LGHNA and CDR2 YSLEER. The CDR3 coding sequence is TGCGCCAGCAGCCAACTGGGACAGGGGGCCTACGAGCAGTACTTC. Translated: CASSQLGQGAYEQYF.

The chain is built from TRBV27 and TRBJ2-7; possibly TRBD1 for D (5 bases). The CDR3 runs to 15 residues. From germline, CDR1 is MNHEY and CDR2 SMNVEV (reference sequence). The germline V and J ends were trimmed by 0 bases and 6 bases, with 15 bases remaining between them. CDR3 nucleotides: TGTGCCAGCAGTTTATCTCAGGGATCCTTGTCCGAGCAGTACTTC. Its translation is CASSLSQGSLSEQYF.

CDR3 DNA sequence: TGTGCCAGTAGTACAAATGCCCAGGGTTTAGACTACAATGAGCAGTTCTTC. Translating it yields CASSTNAQGLDYNEQFF. This sequence joins TRBV19 and TRBJ2-1; a weak D match, TRBD1 (5 bases). This CDR3 region has 17 residues. V was cut by 4 bases and J by 3 bases, with 19 bases left in between. In germline, CDR1 is LNHDA, CDR2 SQIVND (reference sequence).

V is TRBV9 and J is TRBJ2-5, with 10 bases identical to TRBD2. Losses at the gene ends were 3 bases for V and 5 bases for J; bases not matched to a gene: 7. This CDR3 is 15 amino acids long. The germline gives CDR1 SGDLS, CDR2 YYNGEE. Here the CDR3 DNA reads TGTGCCAGCAGCGGAAGCGGGAGGGCCTGGGAGACCCAGTACTTC. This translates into CASSGSGRAWETQYF.

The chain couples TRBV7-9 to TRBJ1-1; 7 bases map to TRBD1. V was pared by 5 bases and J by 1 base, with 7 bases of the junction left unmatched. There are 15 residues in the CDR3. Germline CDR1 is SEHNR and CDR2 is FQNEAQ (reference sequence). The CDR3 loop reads CASSLQGRGNTEAFF. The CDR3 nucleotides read TGTGCCAGCAGCCTACAGGGGCGGGGGAACACTGAAGCTTTCTTT.

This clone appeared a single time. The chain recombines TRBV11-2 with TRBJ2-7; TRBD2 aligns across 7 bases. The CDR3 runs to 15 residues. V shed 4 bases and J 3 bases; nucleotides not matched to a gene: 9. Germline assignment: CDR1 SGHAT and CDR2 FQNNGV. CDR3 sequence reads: CASSYTGTTGYEQYF. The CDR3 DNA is TGTGCCAGCAGCTATACCGGGACTACGGGCTACGAGCAGTACTTC.

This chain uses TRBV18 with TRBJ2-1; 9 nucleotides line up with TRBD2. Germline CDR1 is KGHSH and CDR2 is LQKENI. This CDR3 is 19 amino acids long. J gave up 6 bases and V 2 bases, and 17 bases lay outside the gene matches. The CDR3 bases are TGTGCCAGCTCACCAAAAATCGGGGTAGCGGGAGAATCGGGCAATGAGCAGTTCTTC. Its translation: CASSPKIGVAGESGNEQFF.

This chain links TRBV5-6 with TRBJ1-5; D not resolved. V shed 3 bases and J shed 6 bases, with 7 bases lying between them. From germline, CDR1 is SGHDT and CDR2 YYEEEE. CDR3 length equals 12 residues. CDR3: CASSSNLQPQHF. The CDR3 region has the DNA TGTGCCAGCAGCTCTAACCTTCAGCCCCAGCATTTT.

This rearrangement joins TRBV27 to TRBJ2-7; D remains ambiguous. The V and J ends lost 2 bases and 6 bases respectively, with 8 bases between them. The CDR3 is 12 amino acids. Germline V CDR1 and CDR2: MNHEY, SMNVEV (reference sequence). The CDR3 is CASSLSPGEQYF. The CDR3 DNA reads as TGTGCCAGCAGTTTAAGTCCAGGCGAGCAGTACTTC.

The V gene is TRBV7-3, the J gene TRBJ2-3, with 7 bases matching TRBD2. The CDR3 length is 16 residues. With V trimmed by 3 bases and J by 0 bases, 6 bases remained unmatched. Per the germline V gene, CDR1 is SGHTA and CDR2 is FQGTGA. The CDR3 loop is CASSFLGEGSTDTQYF. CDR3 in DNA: TGTGCCAGCAGCTTCCTGGGGGAGGGAAGCACAGATACGCAGTATTTT.

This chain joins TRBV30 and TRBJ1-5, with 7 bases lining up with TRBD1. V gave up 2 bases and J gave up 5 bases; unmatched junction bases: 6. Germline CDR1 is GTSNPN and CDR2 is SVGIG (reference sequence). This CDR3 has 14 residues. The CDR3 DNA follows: TGTGCCTGGAGTTCGACAGGGTGGGATCAGCCCCAGCATTTT. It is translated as CAWSSTGWDQPQHF. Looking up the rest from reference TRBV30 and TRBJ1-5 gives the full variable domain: SQTIHQWPATLVQPVGSPLSLECTVEGTSNPNLYWYRQAAGRGLQLLFYSVGIGQISSEVPQNLSASRPQDRQFILSSKKLLLSDSGFYLCAWSSTGWDQPQHFGDGTRLSIL.

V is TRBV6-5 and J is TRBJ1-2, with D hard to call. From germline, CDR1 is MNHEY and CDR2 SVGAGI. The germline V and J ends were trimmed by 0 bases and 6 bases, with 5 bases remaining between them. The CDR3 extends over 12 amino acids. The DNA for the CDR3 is TGTGCCAGCAGTTACTCCGGGGATGGCTACACCTTC. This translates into CASSYSGDGYTF.

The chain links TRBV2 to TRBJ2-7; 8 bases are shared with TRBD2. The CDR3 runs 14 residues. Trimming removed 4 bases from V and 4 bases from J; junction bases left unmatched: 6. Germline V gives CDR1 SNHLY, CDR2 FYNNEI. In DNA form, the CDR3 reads TGTGCCAGCAGTGTACGCCGGGAGGGGTACGAGCAGTACTTC. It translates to CASSVRREGYEQYF.

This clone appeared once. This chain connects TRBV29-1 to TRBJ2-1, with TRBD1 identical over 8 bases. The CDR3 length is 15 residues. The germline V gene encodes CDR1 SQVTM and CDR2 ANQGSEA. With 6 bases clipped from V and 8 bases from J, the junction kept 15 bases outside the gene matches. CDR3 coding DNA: TGCAGCGTCGTATTTATCAGGGGGCCGTACGATGAGCAGTTCTTC. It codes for CSVVFIRGPYDEQFF.

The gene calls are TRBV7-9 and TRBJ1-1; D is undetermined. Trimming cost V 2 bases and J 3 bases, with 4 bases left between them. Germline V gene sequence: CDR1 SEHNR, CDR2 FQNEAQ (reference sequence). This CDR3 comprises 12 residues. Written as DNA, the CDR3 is TGTGCCAGCAGCTTATCTTACACTGAAGCTTTCTTT. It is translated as CASSLSYTEAFF.

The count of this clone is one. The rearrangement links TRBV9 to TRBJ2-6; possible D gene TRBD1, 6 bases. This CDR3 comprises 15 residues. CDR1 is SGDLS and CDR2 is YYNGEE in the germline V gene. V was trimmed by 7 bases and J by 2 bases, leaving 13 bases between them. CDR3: CASQFWGPGANVLTF. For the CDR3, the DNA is TGTGCCAGCCAATTCTGGGGGCCTGGGGCCAACGTCCTGACTTTC.

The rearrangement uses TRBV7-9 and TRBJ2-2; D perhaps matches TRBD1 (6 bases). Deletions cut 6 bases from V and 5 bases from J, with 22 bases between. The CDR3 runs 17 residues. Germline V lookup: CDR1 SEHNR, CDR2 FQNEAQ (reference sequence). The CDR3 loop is CASSDPGTQTATGELFF. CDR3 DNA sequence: TGTGCCAGCAGTGACCCCGGGACACAAACGGCGACCGGGGAGCTGTTTTTT.

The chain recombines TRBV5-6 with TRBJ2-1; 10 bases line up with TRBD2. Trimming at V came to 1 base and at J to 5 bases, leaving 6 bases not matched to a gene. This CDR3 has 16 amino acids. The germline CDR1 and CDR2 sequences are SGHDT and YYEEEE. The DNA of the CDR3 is TGTGCCAGCAGCTTGACCGGGACTAGCGTAGACAATGAGCAGTTCTTC. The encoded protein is CASSLTGTSVDNEQFF.

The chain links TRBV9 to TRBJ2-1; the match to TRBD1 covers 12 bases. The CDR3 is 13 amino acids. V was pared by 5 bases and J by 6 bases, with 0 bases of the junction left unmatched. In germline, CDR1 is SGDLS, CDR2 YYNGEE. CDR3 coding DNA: TGTGCCAGCAGGGGACAGGGGGCCAATGAGCAGTTCTTC. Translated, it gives CASRGQGANEQFF.

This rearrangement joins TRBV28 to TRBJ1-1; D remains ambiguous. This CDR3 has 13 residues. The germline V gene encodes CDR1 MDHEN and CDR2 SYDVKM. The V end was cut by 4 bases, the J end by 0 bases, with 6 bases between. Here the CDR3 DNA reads TGTGCCAGCAGTTCAGGTATGAACACTGAAGCTTTCTTT. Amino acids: CASSSGMNTEAFF.

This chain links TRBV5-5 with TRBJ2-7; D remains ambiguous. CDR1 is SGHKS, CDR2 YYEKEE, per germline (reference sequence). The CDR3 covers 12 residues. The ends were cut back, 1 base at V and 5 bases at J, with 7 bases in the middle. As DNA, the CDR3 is TGTGCCAGCAGCTTGAAACTCGACGAGCAGTACTTC. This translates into CASSLKLDEQYF.

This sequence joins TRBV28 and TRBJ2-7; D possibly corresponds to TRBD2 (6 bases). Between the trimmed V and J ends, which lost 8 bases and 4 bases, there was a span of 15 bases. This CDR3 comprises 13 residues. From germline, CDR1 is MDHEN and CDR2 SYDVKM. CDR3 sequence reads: CASGGTPGYEQYF. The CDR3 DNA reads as TGTGCCAGCGGGGGGACGCCTGGGTACGAGCAGTACTTC.

The DNA of the CDR3 is TGTGCCAGCAGCTTCCGGGTGCTCGGGGGACAGCCCCAGCATTTT. Residues: CASSFRVLGGQPQHF. The chain links TRBV5-5 to TRBJ1-5, with D possibly being TRBD1 (5 bases). This CDR3 contains 15 residues. Germline-derived CDR1 and CDR2 are SGHKS and YYEKEE (reference sequence). Trimming removed 2 bases at V and 7 bases at J, with 16 bases between.